The rows below give T cell receptor beta chains drawn from one sample of a study of T cells in localized non-small cell lung cancer. The table came from immunoSEQ multiplex PCR; TCRdb's copy has only in-frame clones and leaves some out. Here the sample spans some 41,000 clones, around 90% being singletons. The specimen comprised PBMCs, sampled before any cancer treatment. The receptors were sampled from a woman aged 35-70 years with stage II lung adenocarcinoma. CDR3s include the opening cysteine and the closing phenylalanine or tryptophan. D genes are given only for firm matches. The size entry is marked missing in some rows and otherwise reads once, few, many or a size class.

v_gene	abundance	d_gene	j_gene	CDR3nt	CDR3aa
TRBV4-2	.	.	TRBJ2-1	TGTGCCAGCAGCCAAGATGTCCCCTCACGTGGGATTGTCAATGAGCAGTTCTTC	CASSQDVPSRGIVNEQFF
TRBV19	few	.	TRBJ1-1	TGTGCCAGCCTGGACGCGGGCACTGAAGCTTTCTTT	CASLDAGTEAFF
TRBV29-1	.	.	TRBJ1-2	TGCAGCGTAGTTAGGACGGATCTCTATGGCTACACCTTC	CSVVRTDLYGYTF
TRBV19	.	TRBD1	TRBJ2-3	TGTGCCAGCATGGACAGGGACTCCACAGATACGCAGTATTTT	CASMDRDSTDTQYF
TRBV6-5	once	.	TRBJ1-1	TGTGCCAGCAGTTACGGGGGTGCGTACACTGAAGCTTTCTTT	CASSYGGAYTEAFF
TRBV11-2	.	.	TRBJ2-5	TGTGCCAGCAGCTTAAGGGAGACCCAGTACTTC	CASSLRETQYF
TRBV9	.	.	TRBJ2-2	TGTGCCAGCAGCCCCTGGGGCTCCGGGGAGCTGTTTTTT	CASSPWGSGELFF
TRBV28	once	TRBD2	TRBJ2-1	TGTGCCAGCAGTTCGTTAGCGGGGGCCTCCTACAATGAGCAGTTCTTC	CASSSLAGASYNEQFF
TRBV9	.	.	TRBJ1-5	TGTGCCAGCAATAAGGGTGGGGACCCCAATCAGCCCCAGCATTTT	CASNKGGDPNQPQHF
TRBV7-3	.	.	TRBJ1-3	TGTGCCAGCAGCTTAACAGCTGGAAACACCATATATTTT	CASSLTAGNTIYF
TRBV27	.	.	TRBJ1-4	TGTGCCAGCAGTTCCCCCGGCAGGTCTGATAAACTGTTTTTT	CASSSPGRSDKLFF
TRBV28	.	.	TRBJ1-6	TGTGCCAGCAGTAATAACAACAGGGTTAATTCACCCCTCCACTTT	CASSNNNRVNSPLHF
TRBV2	.	TRBD1	TRBJ1-3	TGTGCCAGCAGCGGGGGACAGGGCGGAAACACCATATATTTT	CASSGGQGGNTIYF
TRBV7-2	.	.	TRBJ2-6	TGTGCCAGCAGCTTTACGGGGGCCTCTGGGGCCAACGTCCTGACTTTC	CASSFTGASGANVLTF